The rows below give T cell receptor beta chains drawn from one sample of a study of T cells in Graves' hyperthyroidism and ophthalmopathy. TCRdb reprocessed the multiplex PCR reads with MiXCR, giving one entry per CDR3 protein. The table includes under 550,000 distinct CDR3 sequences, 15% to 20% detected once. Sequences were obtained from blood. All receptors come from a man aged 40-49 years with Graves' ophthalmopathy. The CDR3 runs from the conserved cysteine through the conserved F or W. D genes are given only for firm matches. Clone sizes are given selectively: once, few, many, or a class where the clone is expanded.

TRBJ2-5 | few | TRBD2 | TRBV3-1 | TGTGCCAGCAGCCAACGGTGGAGCGGGGGGATACAAGAGACCCAGTACTTC | CASSQRWSGGIQETQYF
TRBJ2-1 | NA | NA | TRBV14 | TGTGCCAGCAGCCCAGGGCCGGGCCTAAGGAATGAGCAGTTCTTC | CASSPGPGLRNEQFF
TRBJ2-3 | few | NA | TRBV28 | TGTGCCAGCATCCCGGGAGCTTACACAGATACGCAGTATTTT | CASIPGAYTDTQYF
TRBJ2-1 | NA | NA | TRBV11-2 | TGTGCCAGCAGCTTAATTGGACCCGAGGAGTTCTTC | CASSLIGPEEFF
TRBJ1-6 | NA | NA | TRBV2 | TGTGCCAGCAGGGGCGGTGGGGATTCACCCCTCCACTTT | CASRGGGDSPLHF
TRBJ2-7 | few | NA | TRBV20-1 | TGCAGTGCGCGTCGGGGGCTCTCCTACGAGCAGTACTTC | CSARRGLSYEQYF
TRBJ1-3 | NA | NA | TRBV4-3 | TGCGCCAGCAGGGGTCCCTCTGGAAACACCATATATTTT | CASRGPSGNTIYF
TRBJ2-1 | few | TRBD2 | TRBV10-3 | TGTGCCATCGGGAGGCGGGAGGGTTACAATGAGCAGTTCTTC | CAIGRREGYNEQFF
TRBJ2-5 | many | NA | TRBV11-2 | TGTGCCAGCAGCCTATTTACTAGGGGTTTAGAGACCCAGTACTTC | CASSLFTRGLETQYF
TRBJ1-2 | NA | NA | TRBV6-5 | TGTGCCAGCAGTTACAGGAGTCTGGGGCGGAATGGCTACACCTTC | CASSYRSLGRNGYTF
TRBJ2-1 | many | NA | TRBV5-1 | TGCGCCAGCAGCTTACAGGAAGGCTATGAGCAGTTCTTC | CASSLQEGYEQFF
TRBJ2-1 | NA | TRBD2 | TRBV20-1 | TGCAGTGCTACCGCGGGAGGAGTAAATGAGCAGTTCTTC | CSATAGGVNEQFF
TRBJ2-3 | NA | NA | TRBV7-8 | TGTGCCAGCAGCTACGGGGACCGAGCGCCAGCGGATACGCAGTATTTT | CASSYGDRAPADTQYF
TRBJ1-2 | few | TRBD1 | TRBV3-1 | TGTGCCAGCAGCCGCCCGGGACAGGGGACACTTGTAGGCTACACCTTC | CASSRPGQGTLVGYTF
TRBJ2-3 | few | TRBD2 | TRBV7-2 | TGTGCCAGCAGCTTAGGGGGACTACCCACAGATACGCAGTATTTT | CASSLGGLPTDTQYF
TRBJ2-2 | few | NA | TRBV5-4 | TGTGCCAGCAGCGGCGTAGGGGGGCCTCACACCGGGGAGCTGTTTTTT | CASSGVGGPHTGELFF
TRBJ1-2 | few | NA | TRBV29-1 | TGCAGCGTTGATTTTGGTCGGGGCTACACCTTC | CSVDFGRGYTF
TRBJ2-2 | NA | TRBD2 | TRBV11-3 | TGTGCCAGCAGCCCCCGCCGGGGGGGGAACACCGGGGAGCTGTTTTTT | CASSPRRGGNTGELFF
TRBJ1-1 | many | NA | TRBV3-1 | TGTGCCAGCAGTCCGATCTTGACGGCCCACACTGAAGCTTTCTTT | CASSPILTAHTEAFF
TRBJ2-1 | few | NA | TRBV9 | TGTGCCAGCAACCCCGTAGGGGAGCAGTTCTTC | CASNPVGEQFF
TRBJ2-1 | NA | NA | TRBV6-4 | TGTGCCAGCAGTGTGGAGCTCAACAATGAGCAGTTCTTC | CASSVELNNEQFF
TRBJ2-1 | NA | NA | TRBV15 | TGTGCCACCAGCCCATCCTCCGGGACATGGTCCTACAATGAGCAGTTCTTC | CATSPSSGTWSYNEQFF
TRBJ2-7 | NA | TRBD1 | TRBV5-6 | TGTGCCAGCATCCCCGGACAGGGGCTTCCCTACGAGCAGTACTTC | CASIPGQGLPYEQYF
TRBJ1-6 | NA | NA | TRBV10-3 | TGTGCCATCAGTGTGACCGACCGGGCCCTCCACTTT | CAISVTDRALHF
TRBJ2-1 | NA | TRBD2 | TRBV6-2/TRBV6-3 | TGTGCCAGCAGTTACGTGACTAGCGACAATGAGCAGTTCTTC | CASSYVTSDNEQFF
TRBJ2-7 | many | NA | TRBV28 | TGTGCCAGCAGTTGGACAGCGTCCTACGAGCAGTACTTC | CASSWTASYEQYF
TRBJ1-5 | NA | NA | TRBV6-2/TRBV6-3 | TGTGCCAGCAGTATCCTAGGGACCGGGAATCAGCCCCAGCATTTT | CASSILGTGNQPQHF
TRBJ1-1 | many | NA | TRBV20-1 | TGCAGTGCTAGAGCGGTGAACACTGAAGCTTTCTTT | CSARAVNTEAFF
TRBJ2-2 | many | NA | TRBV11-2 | TGTGCCAGCAGCTTACCGGGAAGTTCCACCCGGGAGCTGTTTTTT | CASSLPGSSTRELFF